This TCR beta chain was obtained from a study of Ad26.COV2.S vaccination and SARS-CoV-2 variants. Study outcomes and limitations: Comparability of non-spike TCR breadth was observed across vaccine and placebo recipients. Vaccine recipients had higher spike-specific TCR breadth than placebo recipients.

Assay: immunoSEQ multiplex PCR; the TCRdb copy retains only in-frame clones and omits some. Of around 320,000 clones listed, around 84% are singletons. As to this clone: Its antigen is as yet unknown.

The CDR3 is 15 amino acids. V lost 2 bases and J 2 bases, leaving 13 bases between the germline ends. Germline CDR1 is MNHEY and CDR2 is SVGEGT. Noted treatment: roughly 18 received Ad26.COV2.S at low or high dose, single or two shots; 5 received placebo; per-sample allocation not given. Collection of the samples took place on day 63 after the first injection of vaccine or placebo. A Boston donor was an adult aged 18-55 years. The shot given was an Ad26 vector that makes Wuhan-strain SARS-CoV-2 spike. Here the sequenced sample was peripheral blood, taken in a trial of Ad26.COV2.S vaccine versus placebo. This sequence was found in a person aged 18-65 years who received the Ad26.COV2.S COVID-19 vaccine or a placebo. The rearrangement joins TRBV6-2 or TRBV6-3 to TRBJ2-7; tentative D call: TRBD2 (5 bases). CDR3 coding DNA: TGTGCCAGCAGTTACCCTCTAGCTAGGACCTACGAGCAGTACTTC. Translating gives CASSYPLARTYEQYF.